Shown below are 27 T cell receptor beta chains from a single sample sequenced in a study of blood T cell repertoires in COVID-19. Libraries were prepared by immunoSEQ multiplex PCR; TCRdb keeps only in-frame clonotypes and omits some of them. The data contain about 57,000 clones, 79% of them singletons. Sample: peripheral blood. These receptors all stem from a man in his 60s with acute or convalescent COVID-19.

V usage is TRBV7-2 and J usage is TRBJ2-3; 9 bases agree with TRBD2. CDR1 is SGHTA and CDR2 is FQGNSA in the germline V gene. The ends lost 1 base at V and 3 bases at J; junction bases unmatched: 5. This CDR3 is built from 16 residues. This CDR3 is CASSLVGAGGTDTQYF. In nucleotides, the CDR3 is TGTGCCAGCAGCTTAGTGGGAGCGGGAGGAACAGATACGCAGTATTTT.

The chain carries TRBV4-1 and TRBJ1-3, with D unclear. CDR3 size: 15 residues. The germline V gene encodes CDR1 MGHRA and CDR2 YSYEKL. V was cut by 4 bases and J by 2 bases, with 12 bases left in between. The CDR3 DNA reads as TGCGCCAGCAGCCCACTGATGTTCGCTGGAAACACCATATATTTT. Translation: CASSPLMFAGNTIYF.

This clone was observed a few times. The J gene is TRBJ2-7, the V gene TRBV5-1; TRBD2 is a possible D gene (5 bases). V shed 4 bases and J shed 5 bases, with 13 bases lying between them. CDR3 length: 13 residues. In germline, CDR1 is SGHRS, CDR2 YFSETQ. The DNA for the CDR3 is TGCGCCAGCAGCCCCGCCCCCGGGGACGAGCAGTACTTC. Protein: CASSPAPGDEQYF. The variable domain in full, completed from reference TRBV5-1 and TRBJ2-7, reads KAGVTQTPRYLIKTRGQQVTLSCSPISGHRSVSWYQQTPGQGLQFLFEYFSETQRNKGNFPGRFSGRQFSNSRSEMNVSTLELGDSALYLCASSPAPGDEQYFGPGTRLTVT.

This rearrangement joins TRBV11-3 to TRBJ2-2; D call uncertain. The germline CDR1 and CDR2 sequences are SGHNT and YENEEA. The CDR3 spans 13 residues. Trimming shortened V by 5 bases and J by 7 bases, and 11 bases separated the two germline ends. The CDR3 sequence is CASSPSMIGELFF. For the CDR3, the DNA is TGTGCCAGCAGCCCTTCTATGATCGGGGAGCTGTTTTTT.

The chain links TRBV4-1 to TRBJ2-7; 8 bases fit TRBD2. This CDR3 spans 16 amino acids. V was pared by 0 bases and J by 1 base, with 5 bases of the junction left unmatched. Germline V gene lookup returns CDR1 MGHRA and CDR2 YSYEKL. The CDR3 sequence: CASSQESGSSSYEQYF. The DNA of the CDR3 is TGCGCCAGCAGCCAAGAAAGCGGGAGTAGTTCCTACGAGCAGTACTTC.

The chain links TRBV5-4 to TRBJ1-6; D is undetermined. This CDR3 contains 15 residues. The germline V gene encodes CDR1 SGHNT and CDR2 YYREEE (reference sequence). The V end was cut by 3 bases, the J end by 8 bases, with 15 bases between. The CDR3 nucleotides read TGTGCCAGCAGCTCTAGGACTTCCACCGATTCACCCCTCCACTTT. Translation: CASSSRTSTDSPLHF.

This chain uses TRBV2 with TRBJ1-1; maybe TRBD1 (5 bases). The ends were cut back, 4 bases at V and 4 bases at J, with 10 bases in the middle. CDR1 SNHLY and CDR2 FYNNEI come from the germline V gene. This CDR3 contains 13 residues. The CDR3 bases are TGTGCCAGCAGTGTGGGGCAAGGCACTGAAGCTTTCTTT. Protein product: CASSVGQGTEAFF.

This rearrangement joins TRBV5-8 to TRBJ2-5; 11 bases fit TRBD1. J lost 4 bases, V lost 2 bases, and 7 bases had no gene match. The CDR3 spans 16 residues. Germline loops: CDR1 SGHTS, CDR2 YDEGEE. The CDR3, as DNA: TGTGCCAGCAGCTTTGCCGGGGGGACAGGGGGAGAGACCCAGTACTTC. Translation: CASSFAGGTGGETQYF.

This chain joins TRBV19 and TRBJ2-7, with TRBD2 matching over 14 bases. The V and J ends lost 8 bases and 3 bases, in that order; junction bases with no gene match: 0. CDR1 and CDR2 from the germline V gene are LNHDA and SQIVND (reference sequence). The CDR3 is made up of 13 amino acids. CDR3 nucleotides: TGTGCCAGTGGGACTAGCGGGAGCTACGAGCAGTACTTC. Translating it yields CASGTSGSYEQYF. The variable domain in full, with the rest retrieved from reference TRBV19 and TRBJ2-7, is DGGITQSPKYLFRKEGQNVTLSCEQNLNHDAMYWYRQDPGQGLRLIYYSQIVNDFQKGDIAEGYSVSREKKESFPLTVTSAQKNPTAFYLCASGTSGSYEQYFGPGTRLTVT.

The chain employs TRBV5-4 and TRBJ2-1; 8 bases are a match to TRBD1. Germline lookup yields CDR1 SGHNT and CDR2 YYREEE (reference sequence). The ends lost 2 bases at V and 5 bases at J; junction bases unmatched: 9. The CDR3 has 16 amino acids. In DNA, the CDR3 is TGTGCCAGCAGCTTTCGAGTCGGACAGGGCCACAATGAGCAGTTCTTC. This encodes CASSFRVGQGHNEQFF.

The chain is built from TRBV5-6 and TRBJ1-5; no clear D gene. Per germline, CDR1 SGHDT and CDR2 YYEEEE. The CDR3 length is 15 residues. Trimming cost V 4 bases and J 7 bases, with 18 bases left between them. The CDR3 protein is CASSLGPGLDQPQHF. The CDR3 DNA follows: TGTGCCAGCAGCCTTGGGCCTGGGCTCGACCAGCCCCAGCATTTT.

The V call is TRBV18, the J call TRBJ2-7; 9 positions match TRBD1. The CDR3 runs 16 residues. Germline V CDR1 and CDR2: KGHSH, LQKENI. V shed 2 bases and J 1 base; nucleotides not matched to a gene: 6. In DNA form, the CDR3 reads TGTGCCAGCTCACCATTACCCGGGACAGGGTCCTACGAGCAGTACTTC. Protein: CASSPLPGTGSYEQYF.

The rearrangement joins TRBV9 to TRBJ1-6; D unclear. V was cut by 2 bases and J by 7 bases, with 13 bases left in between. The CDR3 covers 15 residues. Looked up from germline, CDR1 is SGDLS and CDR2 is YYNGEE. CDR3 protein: CASSVGGRYNSPLHF. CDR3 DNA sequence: TGTGCCAGCAGCGTCGGCGGCAGATACAATTCACCCCTCCACTTT.

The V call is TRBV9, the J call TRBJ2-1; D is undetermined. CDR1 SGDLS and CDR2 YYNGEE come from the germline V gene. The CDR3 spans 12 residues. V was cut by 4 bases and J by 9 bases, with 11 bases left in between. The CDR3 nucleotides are TGTGCCAGCAGCCAGGAACACACTGAGCAGTTCTTC. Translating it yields CASSQEHTEQFF.

CDR3 region: CASRTGVGTEAFF. The CDR3 coding sequence is TGTGCCAGTAGGACAGGGGTAGGCACTGAAGCTTTCTTT. The chain combines TRBV19 with TRBJ1-1, with TRBD1 identical over 8 bases. This CDR3 has 13 amino acids. Trimming took 6 bases from V and 4 from J; bases not matched to a gene: 4. CDR1 is LNHDA and CDR2 is SQIVND in the germline V gene (reference sequence). The complete variable domain, with remaining parts taken from reference TRBV19 and TRBJ1-1, reads DGGITQSPKYLFRKEGQNVTLSCEQNLNHDAMYWYRQDPGQGLRLIYYSQIVNDFQKGDIAEGYSVSREKKESFPLTVTSAQKNPTAFYLCASRTGVGTEAFFGQGTRLTVV.

Here the CDR3 reads CASSPGGTNEKLFF. The CDR3 DNA is TGTGCCAGCAGCCCAGGGGGGACTAATGAAAAACTGTTTTTT. The chain is built from TRBV5-4 and TRBJ1-4; 7 bases map to TRBD1. V gave up 4 bases and J gave up 2 bases; unmatched junction bases: 2. Germline CDR1 and CDR2: SGHNT and YYREEE (reference sequence). The length of the CDR3 is 14 residues.

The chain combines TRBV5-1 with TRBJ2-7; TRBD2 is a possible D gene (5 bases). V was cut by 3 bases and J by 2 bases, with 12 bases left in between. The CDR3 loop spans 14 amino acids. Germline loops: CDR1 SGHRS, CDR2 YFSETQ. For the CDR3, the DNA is TGCGCCAGCAGCTCCGGCGACTACCCCTACGAGCAGTACTTC. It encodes CASSSGDYPYEQYF.

The CDR3 region is CASRLGTGSLSGNTIYF. Written as DNA, the CDR3 is TGTGCCAGCAGATTAGGGACAGGGTCTCTCTCTGGAAACACCATATATTTT. V usage is TRBV28 and J usage is TRBJ1-3; 9 bases align to TRBD1. After removal of 6 bases from V and 0 bases from J, the junction contained 9 bases not matched to a gene. CDR1 and CDR2 from the germline V gene are MDHEN and SYDVKM. The CDR3 spans 17 residues.

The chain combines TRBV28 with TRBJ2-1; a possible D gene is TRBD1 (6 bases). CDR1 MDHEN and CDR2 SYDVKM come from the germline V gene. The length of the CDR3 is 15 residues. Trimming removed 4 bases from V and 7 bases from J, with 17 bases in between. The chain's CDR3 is CASSSGGGLGNEQFF. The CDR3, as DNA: TGTGCCAGCAGTTCTGGGGGCGGCCTTGGGAATGAGCAGTTCTTC.

CDR3 residues: CASSPPTRPSTEAFF. CDR3 sequence (DNA): TGTGCCAGCAGCCCACCAACGAGGCCTTCCACTGAAGCTTTCTTT. The chain uses TRBV5-4 and TRBJ1-1; D call uncertain. The germline CDR1 and CDR2 sequences are SGHNT and YYREEE (reference sequence). CDR3 length: 15 amino acids. The ends were cut back, 4 bases at V and 4 bases at J, with 17 bases in the middle.

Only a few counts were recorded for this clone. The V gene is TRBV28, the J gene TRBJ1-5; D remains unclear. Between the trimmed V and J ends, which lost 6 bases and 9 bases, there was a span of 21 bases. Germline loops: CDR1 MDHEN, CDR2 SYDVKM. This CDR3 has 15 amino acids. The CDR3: CASRYYGSPNSPQHF. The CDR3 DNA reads TGTGCCAGCAGATACTATGGCAGCCCCAATTCGCCCCAGCATTTT.

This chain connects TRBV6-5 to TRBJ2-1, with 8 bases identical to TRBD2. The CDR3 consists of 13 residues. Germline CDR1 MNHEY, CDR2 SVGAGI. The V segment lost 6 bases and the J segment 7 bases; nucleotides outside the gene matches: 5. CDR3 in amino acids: CASRVGTRNEQFF. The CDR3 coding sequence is TGTGCCAGCAGGGTCGGGACTAGGAATGAGCAGTTCTTC.

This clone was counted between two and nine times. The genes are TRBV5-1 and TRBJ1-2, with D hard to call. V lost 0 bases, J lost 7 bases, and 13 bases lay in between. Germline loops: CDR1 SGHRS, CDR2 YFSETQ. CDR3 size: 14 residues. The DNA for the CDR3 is TGCGCCAGCAGCTTGGCCCCGCGGGAGGGTGGCTACACCTTC. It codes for CASSLAPREGGYTF.

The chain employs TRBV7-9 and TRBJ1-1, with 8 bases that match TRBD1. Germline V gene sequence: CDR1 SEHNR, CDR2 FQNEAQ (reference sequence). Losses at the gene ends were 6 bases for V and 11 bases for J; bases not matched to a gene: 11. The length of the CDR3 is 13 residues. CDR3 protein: CASSFTGGDSAFF. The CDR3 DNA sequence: TGTGCCAGCAGTTTTACAGGGGGGGATAGCGCTTTCTTT.

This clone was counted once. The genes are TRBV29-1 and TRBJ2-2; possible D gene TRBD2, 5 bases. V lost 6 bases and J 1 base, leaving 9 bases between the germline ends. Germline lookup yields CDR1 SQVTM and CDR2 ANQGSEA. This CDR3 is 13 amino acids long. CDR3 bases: TGCAGCGTGAGGGCAGGGAACACCGGGGAGCTGTTTTTT. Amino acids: CSVRAGNTGELFF.

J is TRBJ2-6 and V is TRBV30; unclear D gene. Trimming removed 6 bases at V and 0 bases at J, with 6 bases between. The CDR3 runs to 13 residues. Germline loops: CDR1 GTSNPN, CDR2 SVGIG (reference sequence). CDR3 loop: CACTRSGANVLTF. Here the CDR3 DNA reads TGTGCCTGTACACGCTCTGGGGCCAACGTCCTGACTTTC.

The DNA for the CDR3 is TGTGCCAGCAGCTTGGATCACAGGGATGGCTACACCTTC. It is translated as CASSLDHRDGYTF. V and J are TRBV5-8 and TRBJ1-2; tentatively, D is TRBD1 (6 bases). CDR3 length equals 13 residues. V lost 0 bases to trimming and J lost 6 bases, with 9 bases between them. Germline V gene lookup returns CDR1 SGHTS and CDR2 YDEGEE.